This passage covers 14 T cell receptor beta chains from one sample sequenced in a study of cytomegalovirus exposure and HLA in healthy donors. The PCR was carried out with 60 Vbeta primers and 13 Jbeta primers. Assay: immunoSEQ multiplex PCR; the TCRdb copy retains only in-frame clones and omits some. The data show about 190,000 clones, approximately 75% seen once. The sample comprised PBMCs. The source is a man aged 30 to 39 in good health and CMV-seropositive.

V gene TRBV5-1 combines with J gene TRBJ2-5; TRBD2 matches 10 bases. The CDR3 sequence is 16 residues long. Germline V CDR1 and CDR2: SGHRS, YFSETQ. The trim removed 1 base at V and 1 base at J, leaving 4 bases unmatched. The CDR3 reads CASSLRSSGGQETQYF. The CDR3 region has the DNA TGCGCCAGCAGCTTGAGGTCTAGCGGGGGCCAAGAGACCCAGTACTTC.

The count of this clone is one. The chain combines TRBV4-3 with TRBJ2-1, with 12 bases aligning to TRBD2. Trimming removed 1 base from V and 6 bases from J; junction bases left unmatched: 13. The CDR3 contains 19 residues. Germline CDR1 LGHNA, CDR2 YSLEER. The CDR3 region is CASSQVGLAGGPGGNEQFF. The CDR3 DNA reads TGCGCCAGCAGCCAAGTTGGCCTAGCGGGAGGGCCGGGGGGCAATGAGCAGTTCTTC.

The gene calls are TRBV6-5 and TRBJ1-6; no firm D call. CDR1 MNHEY and CDR2 SVGAGI come from the germline V gene. CDR3 length: 15 residues. With 2 bases removed from V and 10 bases from J, the gap between germline ends came to 15 bases. Here the CDR3 DNA reads TGTGCCAGCAGTTACAATCATCGGGGAGACTCACCCCTCCACTTT. It specifies CASSYNHRGDSPLHF.

This clone was detected once. The chain joins TRBV27 to TRBJ2-7, with a tentative D call TRBD1 (5 bases). This CDR3 is 15 amino acids long. The ends were cut back, 2 bases at V and 3 bases at J, with 14 bases in the middle. Germline-derived CDR1 and CDR2 are MNHEY and SMNVEV (reference sequence). The CDR3 DNA follows: TGTGCCAGCAGTTTAACGGTTGGCAGGGACTACGAGCAGTACTTC. It codes for CASSLTVGRDYEQYF.

V and J are TRBV7-6 and TRBJ2-5; 8 nucleotides line up with TRBD1. Germline assignment: CDR1 SGHVS and CDR2 FNYEAQ. The CDR3 length is 15 residues. The junction had 10 bases not matched to a gene; V was cut back by 5 bases and J by 5 bases. DNA of the CDR3: TGTGCCAGCAGCCAGGGACAGGCAACTTTCGAGACCCAGTACTTC. This translates into CASSQGQATFETQYF.

As concerns this clone: Other DNA sequences in the same sample also yield this CDR3. The chain recombines TRBV20-1 with TRBJ2-7; a possible D gene is TRBD2 (5 bases). Germline V gene sequence: CDR1 DFQATT, CDR2 SNEGSKA (reference sequence). This CDR3 region has 11 residues. V was shortened by 6 bases and J by 2 bases, with 8 bases between the two germline ends. CDR3 in amino acids: CSAPEAYEQYF. For the CDR3, the DNA is TGCAGTGCCCCGGAGGCCTACGAGCAGTACTTC.

V and J are TRBV19 and TRBJ2-7; the D gene is possibly TRBD2 (6 bases). The germline V gene has CDR1 LNHDA and CDR2 SQIVND (reference sequence). The CDR3 runs 14 residues. V was shortened by 6 bases and J by 1 base, with 13 bases between the two germline ends. The CDR3 region is CASRSGTFSYEQYF. The CDR3 DNA is TGTGCCAGTAGGTCCGGGACTTTTTCCTACGAGCAGTACTTC.

The gene calls are TRBV11-2 and TRBJ1-1; D gene uncertain. The CDR3 is 12 amino acids. Germline lookup yields CDR1 SGHAT and CDR2 FQNNGV. V lost 3 bases to trimming and J lost 4 bases, with 6 bases between them. The CDR3 nucleotides read TGTGCCAGCAGCTTCGGAGTCACTGAAGCTTTCTTT. Its protein is CASSFGVTEAFF.

About this clone: An end of the junction does not agree with germline; a read error may underlie this. The chain combines TRBV7-7 with TRBJ1-1; a possible D gene is TRBD1 (5 bases). CDR1 SSHAT and CDR2 FNYEAQ come from the germline V gene (reference sequence). The CDR3 runs to 13 residues. Here the CDR3 reads CASSQGLGTEAFF. As DNA, the CDR3 is TGTGCTAGCAGCCAGGGCCTTGGGACTGAAGCTTTCTTT.

This clone showed up just a few times. In DNA form, the CDR3 reads TGTGCCAGCTCACCCCTACTAGCGGGGGGCCCGGGAGTCGAGCAGTACTTC. Protein sequence: CASSPLLAGGPGVEQYF. The chain has TRBV18 and TRBJ2-7; TRBD2 agrees at 12 bases. With V trimmed by 3 bases and J by 6 bases, 12 bases remained unmatched. The CDR3 totals 17 residues. Looked up from germline, CDR1 is KGHSH and CDR2 is LQKENI.

Note on this clone: One junction end disagrees with the germline gene, perhaps due to a read error. The CDR3 sequence: CASSLGQIRTENSPLHF. CDR3 nucleotides: TGTGCCAGCAGCCTAGGTCAGATAAGGACAGAAAATTCACCCCTCCACTTT. This chain uses TRBV13 with TRBJ1-6; D might be TRBD1 (6 bases). The CDR3 sequence is 17 residues long. Germline CDR1 PRHDT, CDR2 FYEKMQ (reference sequence).

The rearrangement links TRBV7-9 to TRBJ2-7, with TRBD2 identical over 8 bases. The germline gives CDR1 SEHNR, CDR2 FQNEAQ (reference sequence). J gave up 4 bases and V 4 bases, and 9 bases lay outside the gene matches. The CDR3 is 15 residues long. The CDR3 nucleotides are TGTGCCAGCAGCTCTCGGGGGGGGCGCGGGTACGAGCAGTACTTC. It codes for CASSSRGGRGYEQYF.

The CDR3 loop is CASSLAEDTEAFF. CDR3 sequence (DNA): TGTGCCAGCAGCTTAGCGGAGGACACTGAAGCTTTCTTT. V usage is TRBV7-9 and J usage is TRBJ1-1; D gene ambiguous. Per germline, CDR1 SEHNR and CDR2 FQNEAQ (reference sequence). The CDR3 is 13 residues long. The V gene lost 0 bases and the J gene lost 3 bases, with 5 bases spanning the gap.

The chain carries TRBV10-3 and TRBJ2-5; TRBD1 agrees at 9 bases. The CDR3 consists of 13 residues. CDR1 is ENHRY and CDR2 is SYGVKD in the germline V gene. The V and J ends lost 6 bases and 5 bases, in that order; junction bases with no gene match: 4. The CDR3 loop reads CAISGTGPETQYF. The CDR3 bases are TGTGCCATCAGCGGGACAGGGCCGGAGACCCAGTACTTC.